Below are 7 T cell receptor beta chains sequenced from a single sample in a study of response to subunit inactivated influenza vaccine. TCRdb passed the RT-PCR reads through MiXCR, listing each CDR3 protein once. The table shows about 570,000 distinct CDR3 sequences, with 10% to 15% occurring only once. The starting material was PBMCs from blood, obtained on the day of vaccination. These TCRs come from a man aged 50 to 59 who received an inactivated influenza vaccine.

The V call is TRBV10-3, the J call TRBJ2-7; D is tentatively TRBD1 or TRBD2 (5 bases each). Germline V gives CDR1 ENHRY, CDR2 SYGVKD. The ends were cut back, 0 bases at V and 0 bases at J, with 12 bases in the middle. The CDR3 totals 16 residues. The CDR3 loop is CAISESGQGVSYEQYF. The CDR3 nucleotides are TGTGCCATCAGTGAGTCGGGTCAGGGAGTCTCCTACGAGCAGTACTTC.

This clonotype came up a few times. The chain recombines TRBV6-2 or TRBV6-3 with TRBJ1-1; tentative D call: TRBD1 (5 bases). The CDR3 consists of 15 residues. Germline CDR1 MNHEY, CDR2 SVGEGT. Between the trimmed V and J ends, which lost 7 bases and 3 bases, there was a span of 18 bases. CDR3 in amino acids: CASISGGRTHTEAFF. The CDR3 DNA is TGTGCCAGCATCTCCGGGGGGAGGACACACACTGAAGCTTTCTTT.

CDR3 sequence reads: CASRVQGMPGELFF. CDR3 DNA sequence: TGTGCCAGCAGGGTACAGGGGATGCCCGGGGAGCTGTTTTTT. The chain joins TRBV7-9 to TRBJ2-2; 7 bases agree with TRBD1. The junction had 7 bases not matched to a gene; V was cut back by 6 bases and J by 6 bases. The CDR3 is 14 amino acids. CDR1 and CDR2 from the germline V gene are SEHNR and FQNEAQ (reference sequence).

This clonotype was counted a few times. CDR3 sequence reads: CASSQVNRGNTEAFF. CDR3 DNA sequence: TGCGCCAGCAGCCAAGTAAACAGGGGGAACACTGAAGCTTTCTTT. This rearrangement joins TRBV4-3 to TRBJ1-1; 7 positions agree with TRBD1. The germline V gene has CDR1 LGHNA and CDR2 YSLEER. The length of the CDR3 is 15 residues. J gave up 1 base and V 1 base, and 3 bases lay outside the gene matches.

The chain couples TRBV5-1 to TRBJ1-2; 7 nucleotides agree with TRBD1. Germline V gene sequence: CDR1 SGHRS, CDR2 YFSETQ. The CDR3 runs 18 residues. The trim removed 3 bases at V and 6 bases at J, leaving 20 bases unmatched. This chain's CDR3 is CASSSTLSVGGGADGYTF. The CDR3 DNA reads as TGCGCCAGCAGCTCCACACTGTCGGTTGGAGGGGGCGCAGATGGCTACACCTTC.

This clonotype was observed at least ten times. This chain joins TRBV12-3 or TRBV12-4 and TRBJ2-5; no clear D gene. Trimming took off 1 base at V and 6 bases at J, with 3 bases between the two ends. The CDR3 sequence is 11 residues long. The CDR3 nucleotides read TGTGCCAGCAGTTTAGATCAGACCCAGTACTTC. Amino acids: CASSLDQTQYF.

In this sample, this clonotype turned up a few times. The chain links TRBV4-1 to TRBJ1-1, with D possibly being TRBD1 (5 bases). Trimming cost V 1 base and J 5 bases, with 11 bases left between them. Germline-derived CDR1 and CDR2 are MGHRA and YSYEKL. The CDR3 runs 14 residues. CDR3 region: CASSQGRGRTEAFF. DNA of the CDR3: TGCGCCAGCAGCCAAGGGAGGGGTCGTACTGAAGCTTTCTTT.